Following are 27 T cell receptor beta chains from one sample sequenced in a study of blood T cell repertoires in COVID-19 (dated by TCRdb to the early 2020s). Library preparation employed the immunoSEQ multiplex PCR assay. This immuneACCESS table, as held by TCRdb, lists in-frame sequences with V and J called but not all clones. Of the missing ones, under half trace to an unresolved V gene in checked studies; the others have no known cause. Within this sample are 380,000 or so clones, with 80% to 90% of them counted one time only. About 7.6% of the sample is in the top ten clones. What was sequenced was peripheral blood. All receptors come from a woman aged 55-69 years with COVID-19, enrolled during active disease.

The rearrangement uses TRBV9 and TRBJ1-3, with TRBD1 matching over 7 bases. This CDR3 has 18 residues. Germline CDR1 SGDLS, CDR2 YYNGEE. Trimming removed 4 bases from V and 0 bases from J; junction bases left unmatched: 13. The CDR3 DNA reads as TGTGCCAGCAGCCTATCTCCAGGTGGGACAGTCTCTGGAAACACCATATATTTT. This sequence encodes CASSLSPGGTVSGNTIYF.

This clone was recorded a few times. V gene TRBV7-3 combines with J gene TRBJ2-3; no definite D call. Germline CDR1 SGHTA, CDR2 FQGTGA. V lost 4 bases and J lost 6, with 11 bases in between. This CDR3 has 13 residues. CDR3 in DNA: TGTGCCAGCAGCTCCCAAGCAACGGATACGCAGTATTTT. Amino acid sequence: CASSSQATDTQYF.

DNA for the CDR3: TGTGCCAGCAGCTCCGGGACCTACGAGCAGTACTTC. It translates to CASSSGTYEQYF. The chain has TRBV11-3 and TRBJ2-7; tentative D call: TRBD2 (5 bases). CDR3 length: 12 amino acids. CDR1 is SGHNT, CDR2 YENEEA, per germline. V was clipped by 4 bases and J by 2 bases, with 6 bases between them.

This chain links TRBV7-6 with TRBJ1-1; D ambiguous. CDR1 is SGHVS, CDR2 FNYEAQ, per germline. V was shortened by 1 base and J by 4 bases, with 7 bases between the two germline ends. CDR3 length: 13 amino acids. The CDR3 loop is CASSLDLATEAFF. In DNA, the CDR3 is TGTGCCAGCAGCTTAGACCTGGCCACTGAAGCTTTCTTT.

The chain uses TRBV10-1 and TRBJ2-5, with 9 bases lining up with TRBD1. In germline, CDR1 is WNHNN, CDR2 SYGVQD (reference sequence). The CDR3 extends over 17 amino acids. V gave up 2 bases and J gave up 7 bases; unmatched junction bases: 14. Here the CDR3 DNA reads TGCGCCAGCAGTGAGAACACAGGGGGCGATCGGTTTTGGACCCAGTACTTC. This encodes CASSENTGGDRFWTQYF.

V usage is TRBV12-5 and J usage is TRBJ2-3, with 9 bases identical to TRBD2. CDR3 size: 16 residues. Unmatched junction bases numbered 5, after V lost 1 base and J lost 3 bases. CDR1 and CDR2 (germline): LGHNT, FRNRAP. The CDR3 reads CASGLATSGPTDTQYF. CDR3 bases: TGTGCTAGTGGTTTGGCGACTAGCGGCCCTACAGATACGCAGTATTTT.

The chain employs TRBV20-1 and TRBJ2-5; possible D gene TRBD1, 6 bases. The V gene's germline CDR1 is DFQATT and CDR2 SNEGSKA (reference sequence). Trimming cost V 5 bases and J 5 bases, with 6 bases left between them. The CDR3 extends over 10 amino acids. The chain's CDR3 is CSADRETQYF. CDR3 nucleotides: TGCAGTGCTGACAGGGAGACCCAGTACTTC.

Only a few counts were recorded for this clone. The V gene is TRBV4-1, the J gene TRBJ1-3; no definite D call. V lost 1 base and J lost 2, with 9 bases in between. There are 15 residues in the CDR3. Germline lookup yields CDR1 MGHRA and CDR2 YSYEKL. CDR3 DNA: TGCGCCAGCAGCCAAGGAGAATCCCCTGGAAACACCATATATTTT. Encoded protein: CASSQGESPGNTIYF.

The V gene is TRBV9, the J gene TRBJ2-1; D unresolved. The CDR3 extends over 13 amino acids. Trimming cost V 0 bases and J 6 bases, with 7 bases left between them. CDR1 is SGDLS, CDR2 YYNGEE, per germline. The chain's CDR3 is CASSVEDSNEQFF. CDR3 DNA: TGTGCCAGCAGCGTAGAAGACTCCAATGAGCAGTTCTTC. The complete variable domain, with remaining parts taken from reference TRBV9 and TRBJ2-1, reads DSGVTQTPKHLITATGQRVTLRCSPRSGDLSVYWYQQSLDQGLQFLIQYYNGEERAKGNILERFSAQQFPDLHSELNLSSLELGDSALYFCASSVEDSNEQFFGPGTRLTVL.

The rearrangement uses TRBV6-5 and TRBJ1-5, with D possibly matching TRBD1 (5 bases). This CDR3 spans 14 amino acids. In germline, CDR1 is MNHEY, CDR2 SVGAGI. V lost 6 bases and J lost 0, with 9 bases in between. In DNA form, the CDR3 reads TGTGCCAGCAGCCGCAGGGTTAGCAATCAGCCCCAGCATTTT. Translating it yields CASSRRVSNQPQHF.

V and J are TRBV6-2 or TRBV6-3 and TRBJ2-7, with a weak D call TRBD1 (6 bases). Between the trimmed V and J ends, which lost 6 bases and 0 bases, there was a span of 15 bases. The CDR3 loop spans 15 amino acids. Germline CDR1 MNHEY, CDR2 SVGEGT. The CDR3 coding sequence is TGTGCCAGCAGCAAAAACAGGGTTGGCTCCTACGAGCAGTACTTC. It yields the protein CASSKNRVGSYEQYF.

This rearrangement joins TRBV20-1 to TRBJ1-2; D unclear. The CDR3 is 13 residues long. V gave up 3 bases and J gave up 3 bases, with 11 bases separating them. Per germline, CDR1 DFQATT and CDR2 SNEGSKA (reference sequence). The CDR3 is CSASYRTDYGYTF. The CDR3 DNA reads TGCAGTGCTAGTTATCGCACGGACTATGGCTACACCTTC.

This clone came up once. The genes are TRBV27 and TRBJ2-7; D perhaps matches TRBD1 (6 bases). This CDR3 has 13 residues. Germline lookup yields CDR1 MNHEY and CDR2 SMNVEV (reference sequence). V was pared by 2 bases and J by 3 bases, with 8 bases between. CDR3 coding DNA: TGTGCCAGCAGTTTAGCGGACAGCTACGAGCAGTACTTC. Translating it yields CASSLADSYEQYF.

The rearrangement uses TRBV11-1 and TRBJ1-1, with D possibly matching TRBD1 (5 bases). Looked up from germline, CDR1 is SGHAT and CDR2 is FQDESV (reference sequence). This CDR3 has 13 residues. Trimming pared 6 bases from V and 2 bases from J, leaving 10 bases between. The CDR3 loop is CASSSQGNTEAFF. The CDR3 coding sequence is TGTGCCAGCAGTTCCCAGGGTAACACTGAAGCTTTCTTT.

This chain joins TRBV2 and TRBJ2-7; no firm D call. With 7 bases removed from V and 0 bases from J, the gap between germline ends came to 13 bases. Germline V gene sequence: CDR1 SNHLY, CDR2 FYNNEI. The CDR3 runs 14 residues. DNA for the CDR3: TGTGCCAGCAAGGCCAGCGTAAGCTCCTACGAGCAGTACTTC. It specifies CASKASVSSYEQYF. The whole variable domain, remainder taken from reference TRBV2 and TRBJ2-7, is EPEVTQTPSHQVTQMGQEVILRCVPISNHLYFYWYRQILGQKVEFLVSFYNNEISEKSEIFDDQFSVERPDGSNFTLKIRSTKLEDSAMYFCASKASVSSYEQYFGPGTRLTVT.

V gene TRBV19 combines with J gene TRBJ2-7, with 8 nucleotides matching TRBD1. The CDR3 runs 13 residues. Germline assignment: CDR1 LNHDA and CDR2 SQIVND (reference sequence). V was pared by 3 bases and J by 5 bases, with 3 bases of the junction left unmatched. CDR3 sequence reads: CASSMDRANEQYF. As DNA, the CDR3 is TGTGCCAGTAGTATGGACAGGGCAAACGAGCAGTACTTC.

The table lists this clone with many counts. This chain connects TRBV9 to TRBJ1-4; a possible D gene is TRBD1 (5 bases). V lost 4 bases, J lost 0 bases, and 7 bases lay in between. Germline-derived CDR1 and CDR2 are SGDLS and YYNGEE. The CDR3 is 14 amino acids. The CDR3 DNA sequence: TGTGCCAGCAGCACGACAGCAACTAATGAAAAACTGTTTTTT. Its translation is CASSTTATNEKLFF.

V gene TRBV5-1 combines with J gene TRBJ1-2; maybe TRBD1 (5 bases). V lost 0 bases, J lost 3 bases, and 9 bases lay in between. The CDR3 extends over 14 amino acids. Germline V gene data show CDR1 as SGHRS and CDR2 as YFSETQ. CDR3 sequence reads: CASSLVGADYGYTF. The CDR3 DNA follows: TGCGCCAGCAGCTTGGTAGGGGCCGACTATGGCTACACCTTC.

The rearrangement uses TRBV5-1 and TRBJ2-7; 7 bases are shared with TRBD2. CDR3 length: 15 residues. The junction had 6 bases not matched to a gene; V was cut back by 0 bases and J by 3 bases. Germline V gives CDR1 SGHRS, CDR2 YFSETQ. The CDR3 spells CASSLAIGGGYEQYF. For the CDR3, the DNA is TGCGCCAGCAGCTTGGCCATTGGCGGGGGCTACGAGCAGTACTTC. The full variable domain, with the rest looked up from reference TRBV5-1 and TRBJ2-7, is KAGVTQTPRYLIKTRGQQVTLSCSPISGHRSVSWYQQTPGQGLQFLFEYFSETQRNKGNFPGRFSGRQFSNSRSEMNVSTLELGDSALYLCASSLAIGGGYEQYFGPGTRLTVT.

The table lists this clone with a count of one. Other DNA sequences in this specimen translate into the identical CDR3. This rearrangement joins TRBV10-1 to TRBJ1-6, with no clear D. Deletions cut 0 bases from V and 7 bases from J, with 4 bases between. The CDR3 length is 13 residues. Per the germline V gene, CDR1 is WNHNN and CDR2 is SYGVQD (reference sequence). Here the CDR3 DNA reads TGCGCCAGCAGTGAGTCTCGGAATTCACCCCTCCACTTT. Translating it yields CASSESRNSPLHF.

The rearrangement joins TRBV19 to TRBJ1-2, with a possible D match to TRBD1 (6 bases). Looked up from germline, CDR1 is LNHDA and CDR2 is SQIVND (reference sequence). This CDR3 region has 16 residues. V was pared by 4 bases and J by 4 bases, with 19 bases between. The chain's CDR3 is CASSSSLRGNSYGYTF. Written as DNA, the CDR3 is TGTGCCAGTAGTAGCTCCCTGAGGGGGAACTCCTATGGCTACACCTTC.

This clone was seen only a few times. The rearrangement uses TRBV10-3 and TRBJ1-5; 7 positions agree with TRBD1. The germline V gene encodes CDR1 ENHRY and CDR2 SYGVKD. The V and J ends lost 2 bases and 5 bases, in that order; junction bases with no gene match: 6. The CDR3 is 15 amino acids. CDR3 amino acids: CAISEDRESDQPQHF. The CDR3, as DNA: TGTGCCATCAGTGAGGACAGGGAATCCGATCAGCCCCAGCATTTT.

The V call is TRBV27, the J call TRBJ2-5, with 7 bases identical to TRBD1. The CDR3 runs to 15 residues. Losses at the gene ends were 0 bases for V and 2 bases for J; bases not matched to a gene: 3. Germline CDR1 is MNHEY and CDR2 is SMNVEV (reference sequence). CDR3 protein: CASSLSAGGQETQYF. The CDR3 DNA reads as TGTGCCAGCAGTTTATCGGCAGGGGGTCAAGAGACCCAGTACTTC.

The chain uses TRBV19 and TRBJ1-1, with a possible D match to TRBD1 (5 bases). V lost 3 bases to trimming and J lost 9 bases, with 14 bases between them. The CDR3 contains 13 residues. Germline V CDR1 and CDR2: LNHDA, SQIVND (reference sequence). The CDR3 sequence: CASSIERAGQAFF. CDR3 sequence (DNA): TGTGCCAGTAGTATTGAACGGGCGGGACAAGCTTTCTTT.

The table lists this clone with many counts. The rearrangement joins TRBV27 to TRBJ2-2; D not certain. From germline, CDR1 is MNHEY and CDR2 SMNVEV (reference sequence). There are 12 residues in the CDR3. The V gene lost 3 bases and the J gene lost 7 bases, with 6 bases spanning the gap. For the CDR3, the DNA is TGTGCCAGCAGTTTTAGTTTCGGGGAGCTGTTTTTT. Amino acid sequence: CASSFSFGELFF.

The gene calls are TRBV5-1 and TRBJ1-3; 7 bases fit TRBD1. Germline trimming cut 3 bases from V and 4 bases from J; bases unmatched to any gene: 10. The CDR3 length is 16 residues. Looked up from germline, CDR1 is SGHRS and CDR2 is YFSETQ. The CDR3 loop reads CASSWGNRGSGNTIYF. Here the CDR3 DNA reads TGCGCCAGCAGCTGGGGGAACAGGGGATCGGGAAACACCATATATTTT.

The chain combines TRBV15 with TRBJ2-7, with 8 nucleotides matching TRBD1. The CDR3 is 15 residues long. Germline values: CDR1 LNHNV, CDR2 YYDKDF (reference sequence). V lost 5 bases, J lost 3 bases, and 9 bases stayed unmatched. The CDR3 sequence: CATSPRRGQGYEQYF. The CDR3 region has the DNA TGTGCCACCAGCCCGCGCAGGGGGCAGGGCTACGAGCAGTACTTC.